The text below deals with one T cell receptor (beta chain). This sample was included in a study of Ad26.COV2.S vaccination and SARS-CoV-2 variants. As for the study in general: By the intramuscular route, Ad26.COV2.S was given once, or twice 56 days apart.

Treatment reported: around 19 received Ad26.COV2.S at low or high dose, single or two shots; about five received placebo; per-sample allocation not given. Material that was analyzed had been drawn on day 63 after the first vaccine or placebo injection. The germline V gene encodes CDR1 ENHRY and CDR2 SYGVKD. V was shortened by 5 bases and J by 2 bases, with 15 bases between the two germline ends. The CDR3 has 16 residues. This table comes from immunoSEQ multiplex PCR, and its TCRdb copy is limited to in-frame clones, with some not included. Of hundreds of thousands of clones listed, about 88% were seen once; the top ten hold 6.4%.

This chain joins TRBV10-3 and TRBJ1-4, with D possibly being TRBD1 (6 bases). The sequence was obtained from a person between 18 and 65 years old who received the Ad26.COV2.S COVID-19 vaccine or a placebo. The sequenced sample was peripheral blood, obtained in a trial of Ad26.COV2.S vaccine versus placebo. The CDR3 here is CAISPLQGATNEKLFF. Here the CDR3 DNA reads TGTGCCATCAGTCCCTTACAGGGAGCGACTAATGAAAAACTGTTTTTT.